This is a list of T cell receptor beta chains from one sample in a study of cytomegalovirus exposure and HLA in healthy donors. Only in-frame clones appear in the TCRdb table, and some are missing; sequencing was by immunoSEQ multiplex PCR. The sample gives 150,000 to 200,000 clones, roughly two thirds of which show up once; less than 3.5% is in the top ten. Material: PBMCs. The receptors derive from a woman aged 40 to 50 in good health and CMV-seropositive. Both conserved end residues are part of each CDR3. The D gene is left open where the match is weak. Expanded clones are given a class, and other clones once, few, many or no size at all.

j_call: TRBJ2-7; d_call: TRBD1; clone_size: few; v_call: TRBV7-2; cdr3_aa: CASSLGDRGQQYF; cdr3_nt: TGTGCCAGCAGCTTAGGAGACAGGGGGCAGCAGTACTTC
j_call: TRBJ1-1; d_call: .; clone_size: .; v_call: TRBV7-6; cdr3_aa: CASSLAVIQGSEAFF; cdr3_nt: TGTGCCAGCAGCTTAGCGGTTATCCAGGGCTCTGAAGCTTTCTTT
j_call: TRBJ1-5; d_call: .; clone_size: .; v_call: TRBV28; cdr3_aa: CASSSYRERNQPQHF; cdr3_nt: TGTGCCAGCAGTTCCTACAGGGAACGAAATCAGCCCCAGCATTTT
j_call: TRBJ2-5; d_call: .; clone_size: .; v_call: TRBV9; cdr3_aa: CASSAGQYLQETQYF; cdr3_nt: TGTGCCAGCAGCGCGGGACAATACTTACAAGAGACCCAGTACTTC
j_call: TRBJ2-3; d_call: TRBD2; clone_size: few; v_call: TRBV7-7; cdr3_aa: CASSPGSGRADTQYF; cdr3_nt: TGTGCTAGCAGCCCAGGGAGCGGGAGAGCAGATACGCAGTATTTT
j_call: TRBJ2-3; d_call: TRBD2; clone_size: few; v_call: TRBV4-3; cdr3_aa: CASSQETSGYADTQYF; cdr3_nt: TGCGCCAGCAGCCAAGAGACTAGCGGTTATGCAGATACGCAGTATTTT
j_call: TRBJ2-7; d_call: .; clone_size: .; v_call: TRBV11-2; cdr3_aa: CASSATTPLAEQYF; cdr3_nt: TGTGCCAGCAGCGCTACTACACCACTAGCTGAGCAGTACTTC
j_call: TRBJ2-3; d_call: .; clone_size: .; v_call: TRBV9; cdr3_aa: CASSPTGWGGPDTQYF; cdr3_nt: TGTGCCAGCAGCCCGACCGGGTGGGGGGGCCCCGATACGCAGTATTTT
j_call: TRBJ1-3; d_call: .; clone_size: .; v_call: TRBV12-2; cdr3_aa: CASRYRDRYSGNTIYF; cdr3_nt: TGTGCAAGTCGCTACCGGGACAGGTACTCTGGAAACACCATATATTTT
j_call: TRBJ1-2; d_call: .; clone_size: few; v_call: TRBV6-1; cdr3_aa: CASSEGRGPAYGYTF; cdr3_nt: TGTGCCAGCAGTGAAGGGCGGGGACCTGCCTATGGCTACACCTTC
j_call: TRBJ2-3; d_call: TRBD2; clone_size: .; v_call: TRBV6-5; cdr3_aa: CASSYSLASSTDTQYF; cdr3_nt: TGTGCCAGCAGTTACTCACTAGCGAGTAGCACAGATACGCAGTATTTT
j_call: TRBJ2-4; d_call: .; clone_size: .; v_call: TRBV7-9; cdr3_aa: CASSPRGTGATNIQYF; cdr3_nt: TGTGCCAGCAGCCCAAGAGGTACAGGAGCTACAAACATTCAGTACTTC
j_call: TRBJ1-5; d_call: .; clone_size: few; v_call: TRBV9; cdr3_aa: CASSTSSGVSNQPQHF; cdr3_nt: TGTGCCAGCAGCACATCGTCAGGGGTTAGCAATCAGCCCCAGCATTTT
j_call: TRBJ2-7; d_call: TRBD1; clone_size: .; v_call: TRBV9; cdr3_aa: CASSVEPGTGGYEQYF; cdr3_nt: TGTGCCAGCAGCGTAGAGCCGGGGACAGGGGGCTACGAGCAGTACTTC
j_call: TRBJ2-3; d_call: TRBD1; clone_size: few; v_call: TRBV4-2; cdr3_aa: CASSKKDRGATDTQYF; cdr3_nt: TGTGCCAGCAGCAAAAAGGACAGGGGCGCCACAGATACGCAGTATTTT
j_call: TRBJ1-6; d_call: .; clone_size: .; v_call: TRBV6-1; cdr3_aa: CASSVEYNSPLHF; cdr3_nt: TGTGCCAGCAGTGTTGAGTATAATTCACCCCTCCACTTT
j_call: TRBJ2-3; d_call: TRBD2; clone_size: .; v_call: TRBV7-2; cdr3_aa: CASSPQAGGPTDTQYF; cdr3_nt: TGTGCCAGCAGCCCCCAAGCGGGAGGCCCCACAGATACGCAGTATTTT
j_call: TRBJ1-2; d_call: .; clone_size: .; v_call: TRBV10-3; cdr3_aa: CAISLGGAGYGYTF; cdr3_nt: TGTGCCATCAGCCTAGGGGGAGCTGGCTATGGCTACACCTTC
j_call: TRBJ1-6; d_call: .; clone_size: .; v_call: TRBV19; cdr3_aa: CASSYTPGTPYNSPLNF; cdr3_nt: TGTGCCAGTAGTTATACCCCCGGGACACCTTATAATTCACCCCTCAACTTT
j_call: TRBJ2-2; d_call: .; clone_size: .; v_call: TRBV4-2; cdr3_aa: CASSQVGGIDTGELFF; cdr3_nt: TGTGCCAGCAGCCAAGTCGGCGGGATAGACACCGGGGAGCTGTTTTTT
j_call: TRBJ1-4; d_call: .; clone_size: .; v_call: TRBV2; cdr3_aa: CASSEVGRREKLFF; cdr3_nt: TGTGCCAGCAGTGAAGTGGGGCGACGGGAAAAACTGTTTTTT
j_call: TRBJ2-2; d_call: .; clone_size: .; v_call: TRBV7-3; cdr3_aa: CASSLTWKGDTGELFF; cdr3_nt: TGTGCCAGCAGCTTAACTTGGAAGGGGGACACCGGGGAGCTGTTTTTT
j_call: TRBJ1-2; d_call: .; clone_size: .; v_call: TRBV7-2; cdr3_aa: CASIGIYGYTF; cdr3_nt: TGTGCCAGCATTGGCATCTATGGCTACACCTTC
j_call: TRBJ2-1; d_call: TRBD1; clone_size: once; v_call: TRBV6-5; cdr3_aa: CASSSRQGMSYNEQFF; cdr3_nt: TGTGCCAGCAGTTCGCGACAGGGTATGTCCTACAATGAGCAGTTCTTC
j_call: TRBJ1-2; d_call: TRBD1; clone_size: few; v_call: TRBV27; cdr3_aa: CASSSTGFYGYPF; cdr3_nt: TGTGCCAGCAGTTCGACAGGGTTCTATGGCTACCCCTTC
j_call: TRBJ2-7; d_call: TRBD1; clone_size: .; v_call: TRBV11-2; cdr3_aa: CASSLEGTGGYEQYF; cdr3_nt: TGTGCCAGCAGCTTAGAAGGGACAGGGGGGTACGAGCAGTACTTC
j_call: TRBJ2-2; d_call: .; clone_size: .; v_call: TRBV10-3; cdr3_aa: CAISQLEGELFF; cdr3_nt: TGTGCCATCAGTCAACTTGAGGGGGAGCTGTTTTTT
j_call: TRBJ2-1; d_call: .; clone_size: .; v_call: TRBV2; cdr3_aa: CASTTYYNEQFF; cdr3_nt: TGTGCCAGCACCACCTACTACAATGAGCAGTTCTTC